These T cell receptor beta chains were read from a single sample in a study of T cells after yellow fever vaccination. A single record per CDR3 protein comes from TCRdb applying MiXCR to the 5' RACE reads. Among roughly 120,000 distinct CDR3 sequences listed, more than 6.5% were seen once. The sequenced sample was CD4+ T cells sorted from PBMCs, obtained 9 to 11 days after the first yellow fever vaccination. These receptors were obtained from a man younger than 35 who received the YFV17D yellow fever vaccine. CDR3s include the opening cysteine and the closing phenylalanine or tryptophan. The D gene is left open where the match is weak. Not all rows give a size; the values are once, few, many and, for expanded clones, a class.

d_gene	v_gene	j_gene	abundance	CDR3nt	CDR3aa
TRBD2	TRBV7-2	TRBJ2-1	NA	TGTGCCAGCAGCCCATTTCTCCTAACTAGCGGGGGCAATGAGCAGTTCTTC	CASSPFLLTSGGNEQFF
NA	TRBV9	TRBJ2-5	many	TGTGCCAGCAGCGCTCCGACCCTCAGTGTGGCCCAGTACTTC	CASSAPTLSVAQYF
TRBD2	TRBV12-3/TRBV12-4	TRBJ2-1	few	TGTGCCAGCAGTTCTAGCGGGGGGGGGAATGAGCAGTTCTTC	CASSSSGGGNEQFF
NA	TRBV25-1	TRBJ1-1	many	TGTGCCAGCAGTGAACTAGGAGCGGACAAGAACACTGAAGCTTTCTTT	CASSELGADKNTEAFF
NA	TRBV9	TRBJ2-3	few	TGTGCCAGCAGCGTAAGGGGGGGGGGCACAGATACGCAGTATTTT	CASSVRGGGTDTQYF
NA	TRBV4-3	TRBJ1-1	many	TGCGCCAGCAGCCACCCCGGGACTCCGAACACTGAAGCTTTCTTT	CASSHPGTPNTEAFF
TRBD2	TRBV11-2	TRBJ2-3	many	TGTGCCAGCAGCTTTGGGACTAGCGGGGGCCCAGATACGCAGTATTTT	CASSFGTSGGPDTQYF
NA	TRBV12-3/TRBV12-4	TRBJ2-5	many	TGTGCCAGCAGTTTCTCAGGGGAAGAGACCCAGTACTTC	CASSFSGEETQYF
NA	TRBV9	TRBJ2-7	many	TGTGCCAGCAGCTTTTCTAGTAGCTCCTACGAGCAGTACTTC	CASSFSSSSYEQYF
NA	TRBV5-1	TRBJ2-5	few	TGCGCCAGCACCTCCGGGGGATCCCGTGGAGAGACCCAGTACTTC	CASTSGGSRGETQYF
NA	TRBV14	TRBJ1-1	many	TGTGCCAGCAGCCAATACGGGTATATAGGGGTGGATAACACTGAAGCTTTCTTT	CASSQYGYIGVDNTEAFF
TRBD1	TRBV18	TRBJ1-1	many	TGTGCCAGCTCACCGCAACAGGGGGCGAACACTGAAGCTTTCTTT	CASSPQQGANTEAFF
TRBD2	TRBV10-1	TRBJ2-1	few	TGCGCCAGCAGTGACAGCGGGAGTTACAATGAGCAGTTCTTC	CASSDSGSYNEQFF
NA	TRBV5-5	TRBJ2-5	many	TGTGCCAGCAGCCCCGGTCCGGGGGCAGGAGGGGAGACCCAGTACTTC	CASSPGPGAGGETQYF
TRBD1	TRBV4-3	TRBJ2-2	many	TGCGCCAGCAGCCAAGATCGACAGGGATACACCGGTGGGGAGCTGTTTTTT	CASSQDRQGYTGGELFF
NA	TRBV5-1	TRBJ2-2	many	TGCGCCAGCAGCTTGGCCGATATGGGACGGAGAAACACCGGGGAGCTGTTTTTT	CASSLADMGRRNTGELFF
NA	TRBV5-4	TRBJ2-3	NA	TGTGCCAGCAGCGGGGTGAGGGGGGGGAACACAGATACGCAGTATTTT	CASSGVRGGNTDTQYF
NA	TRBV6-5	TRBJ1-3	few	TGTGCCAGCAGTTTGGGGCCGGGACGGTCGACCATATATTTT	CASSLGPGRSTIYF
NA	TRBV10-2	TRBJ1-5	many	TGCGCCAGCAGCCCCGAGAGGGATCAGCCCCAGCATTTT	CASSPERDQPQHF
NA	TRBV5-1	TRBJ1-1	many	TGCGCCAGCGGGTTTCGCGGGGGAGATAACACTGAAGCTTTCTTT	CASGFRGGDNTEAFF
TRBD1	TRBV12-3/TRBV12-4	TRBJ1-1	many	TGTGCCAGCAGTCCTCAGGGGGGCACTGAAGCTTTCTTT	CASSPQGGTEAFF
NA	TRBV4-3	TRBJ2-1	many	TGCGCCAGCAGCCAAGATGGGGGCTACAATGAGCAGTTCTTC	CASSQDGGYNEQFF
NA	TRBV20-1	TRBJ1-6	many	TGCAGTGCTAGAGGGGGGAGCTCCTATAATTCACCCCTCCACTTT	CSARGGSSYNSPLHF
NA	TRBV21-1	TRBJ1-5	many	TGTGCCAGAGAGAGCAGGTGGGGCGAGTTTGTCCGACCGAATCAGCCCCAGCATTTT	CARESRWGEFVRPNQPQHF
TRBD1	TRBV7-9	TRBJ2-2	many	TGTGCCAGCAGCACGGGACAGGAAACCGGGGAGCTGTTTTTT	CASSTGQETGELFF
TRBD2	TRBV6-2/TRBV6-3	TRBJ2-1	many	TGTGCCAGCAAGAGGAGCGGGAACAATGAGCAGTTCTTC	CASKRSGNNEQFF
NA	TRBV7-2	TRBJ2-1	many	TGTGCCAGCAGCTTATTGGGCCTAACGACTTACAATGAGCAGTTCTTC	CASSLLGLTTYNEQFF
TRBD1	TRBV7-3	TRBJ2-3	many	TGTGCCAGCAGCCCCTCAGGGTCAGGGGGAGATACGCAGTATTTT	CASSPSGSGGDTQYF
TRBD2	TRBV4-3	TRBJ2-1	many	TGCGCCAGCAGCCAAGACGCGTGGGCGGGGGGCTACAATGAGCAGTTCTTC	CASSQDAWAGGYNEQFF
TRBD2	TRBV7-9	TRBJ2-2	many	TGTGCCAGCAGTCCACCGCGGGAGTACACCGGGGAGCTGTTTTTT	CASSPPREYTGELFF
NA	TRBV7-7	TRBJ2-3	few	TGTGCTAGCAGCTTAGAGGCGACCACAGATACGCAGTATTTT	CASSLEATTDTQYF
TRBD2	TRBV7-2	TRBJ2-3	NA	TGTGCCAACGTGGCGGGGGGGACAAATACGCAGTATTTT	CANVAGGTNTQYF
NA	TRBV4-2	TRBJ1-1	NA	TGTGCCAGCAGCCGCGGGCTCCTCGGGACTGAAGCTTTCTTT	CASSRGLLGTEAFF
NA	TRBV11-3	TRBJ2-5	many	TGTGCCAGCAGCCTCAACCAGGAGACCCAGTACTTC	CASSLNQETQYF
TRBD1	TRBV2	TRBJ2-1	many	TGTGCCAGCAGTGGGACAGGGGGCGGTGAGCAGTTCTTC	CASSGTGGGEQFF
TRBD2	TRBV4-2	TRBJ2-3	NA	TGTGCCAGCAGCCAAGAACTAGCGGGGGGACTACGCACAGATACGCAGTATTTT	CASSQELAGGLRTDTQYF
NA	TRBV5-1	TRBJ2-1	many	TGCGCCAGCAGCTTTACAGGGAGGCAGTTCTTC	CASSFTGRQFF
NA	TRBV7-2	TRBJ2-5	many	TGTGCCAGCAGCCCACCCCCTCAAGAGACCCAGTACTTC	CASSPPPQETQYF
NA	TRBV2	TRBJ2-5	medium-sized	TGTGCCAGCAGAAACGCCCAAGAGACCCAGTACTTC	CASRNAQETQYF
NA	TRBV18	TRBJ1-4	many	TGTGCCAGCTCACAGGACCCGGGCGAAAAACTGTTTTTT	CASSQDPGEKLFF
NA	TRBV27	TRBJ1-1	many	TGTGCCAGCTCACCGAGGGCTGGGGGAAACACTGAAGCTTTCTTT	CASSPRAGGNTEAFF
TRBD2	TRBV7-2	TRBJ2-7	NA	TGTGCCAGCAGCTTAAGGGGAGGGCAAACCTACGAGCAGTACTTC	CASSLRGGQTYEQYF
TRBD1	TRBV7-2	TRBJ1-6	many	TGTGCCAGCAGCTTAGTGGTGCAGGGGGGTAATTCACCCCTCCACTTT	CASSLVVQGGNSPLHF
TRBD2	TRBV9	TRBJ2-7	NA	TGTGCCAGCAGCGAGGGACTAGCGGTCTACGAGCAGTACTTC	CASSEGLAVYEQYF
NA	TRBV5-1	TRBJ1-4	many	TGCGCCAGCAGCTTGGAAGGGCCCGGGGAAAAACTGTTTTTT	CASSLEGPGEKLFF
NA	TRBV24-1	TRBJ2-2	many	TGTGCCACCGGGGCGTTTGACGGAAACACCGGGGAGCTGTTTTTT	CATGAFDGNTGELFF
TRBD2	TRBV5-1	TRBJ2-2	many	TGCGCCAGCAGCTTCACCGCGGGGGAAACCGGGGAGCTGTTTTTT	CASSFTAGETGELFF
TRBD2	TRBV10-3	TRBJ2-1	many	TGTGCCATCAGTGGCGGTCTAGCGGCTTACAATGAGCAGTTCTTC	CAISGGLAAYNEQFF
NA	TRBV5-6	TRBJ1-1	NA	TGTGCCAGCAGCTTTCTAGGGCGTGAAGCTTTCTTT	CASSFLGREAFF
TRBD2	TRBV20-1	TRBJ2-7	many	TGCAGTGGTGGACTAGGCGGGGAGCAGTACTTC	CSGGLGGEQYF
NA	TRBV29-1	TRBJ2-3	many	TGCAGCGGGAAGGACAGCTTGGGCACAGATACGCAGTATTTT	CSGKDSLGTDTQYF
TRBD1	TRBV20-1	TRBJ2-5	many	TGCAGTGCTAGGCTGAGACAGGGGTCCGCCCAGGAGACCCAGTACTTC	CSARLRQGSAQETQYF